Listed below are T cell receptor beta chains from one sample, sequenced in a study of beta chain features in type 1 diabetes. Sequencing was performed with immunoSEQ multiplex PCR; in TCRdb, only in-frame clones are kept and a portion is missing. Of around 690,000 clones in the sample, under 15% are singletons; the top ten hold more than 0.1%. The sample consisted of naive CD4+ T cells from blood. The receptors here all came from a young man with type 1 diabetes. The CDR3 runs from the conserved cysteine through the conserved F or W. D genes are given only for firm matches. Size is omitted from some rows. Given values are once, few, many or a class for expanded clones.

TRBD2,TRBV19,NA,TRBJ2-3,CASSMGLSTDTQYF,TGTGCCAGTAGTATGGGACTAAGCACAGATACGCAGTATTTT
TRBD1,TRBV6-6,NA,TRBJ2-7,CASSRAGGSYEQYF,TGTGCCAGCAGTCGGGCAGGGGGCTCCTACGAGCAGTACTTC
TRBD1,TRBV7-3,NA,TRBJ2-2,CASSLFPGQANTGELFF,TGTGCCAGCAGCTTATTTCCGGGACAGGCGAACACCGGGGAGCTGTTTTTT
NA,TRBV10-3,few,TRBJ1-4,CAISPQGEYEKLFF,TGTGCCATCAGTCCACAGGGAGAGTATGAAAAACTGTTTTTT
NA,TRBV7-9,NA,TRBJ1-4,CASSLVGAANEKLFF,TGTGCCAGCAGCTTAGTAGGGGCTGCTAATGAAAAACTGTTTTTT
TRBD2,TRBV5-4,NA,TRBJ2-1,CASRSGTKGNEQFF,TGTGCCAGCCGCTCCGGGACTAAGGGAAATGAGCAGTTCTTC
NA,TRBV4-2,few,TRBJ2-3,CASSLSLTGDSTDTQYF,TGTGCCAGCAGCCTCTCCCTTACGGGAGACTCCACAGATACGCAGTATTTT
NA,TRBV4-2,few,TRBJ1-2,CASSQDGVPNYGYTF,TGTGCCAGCAGCCAAGATGGCGTTCCTAACTATGGCTACACCTTC
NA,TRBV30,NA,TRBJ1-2,CAWSPYGLSASDGYTF,TGTGCCTGGAGTCCGTACGGACTCTCCGCCAGTGATGGCTACACCTTC
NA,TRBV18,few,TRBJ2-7,CASSAEGEQYF,TGTGCCAGCTCGGCAGAAGGCGAGCAGTACTTC
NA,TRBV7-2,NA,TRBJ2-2,CASSPRVPGELFF,TGTGCCAGCAGCCCGCGAGTTCCCGGGGAGCTGTTTTTT
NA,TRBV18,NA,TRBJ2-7,CASSPGNLGDEQYF,TGTGCCAGCTCACCGGGGAACCTAGGGGACGAGCAGTACTTC
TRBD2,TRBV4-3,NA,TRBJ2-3,CASSQEAAGGFTDTQYF,TGCGCCAGCAGCCAAGAGGCGGCGGGGGGGTTCACAGATACGCAGTATTTT
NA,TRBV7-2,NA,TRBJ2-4,CASSHGTRGVNIQYF,TGTGCCAGCAGCCACGGGACCAGGGGGGTGAACATTCAGTACTTC
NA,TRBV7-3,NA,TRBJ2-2,CASSLTPTGELFF,TGTGCCAGCAGCTTAACCCCTACCGGGGAGCTGTTTTTT
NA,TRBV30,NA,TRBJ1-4,CAWGWGRGEKLFF,TGTGCCTGGGGATGGGGGAGGGGTGAAAAACTGTTTTTT
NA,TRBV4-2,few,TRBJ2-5,CASSHPSVSETQYF,TGTGCCAGCAGCCACCCTTCCGTCTCCGAGACCCAGTACTTC
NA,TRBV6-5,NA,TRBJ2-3,CASARDAGGDTQYF,TGTGCCAGCGCCCGGGACGCTGGTGGAGATACGCAGTATTTT
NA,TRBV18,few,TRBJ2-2,CASSLGLTNTGELFF,TGTGCCAGCTCATTGGGGTTAACAAACACCGGGGAGCTGTTTTTT
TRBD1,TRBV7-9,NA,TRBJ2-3,CASSSPQGASGTDTQYF,TGTGCCAGCAGCTCCCCTCAGGGGGCGAGTGGCACAGATACGCAGTATTTT
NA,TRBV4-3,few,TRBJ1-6,CASSQGVLRSPLHF,TGCGCCAGCAGCCAAGGAGTTCTAAGATCACCCCTCCACTTT
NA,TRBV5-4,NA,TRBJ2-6,CASSLVVHSGANVLTF,TGTGCCAGCAGCTTGGTAGTCCACTCTGGGGCCAACGTCCTGACTTTC
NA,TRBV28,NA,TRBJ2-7,CASRLLQGSYEQYF,TGTGCCAGCAGGCTCCTCCAGGGGAGCTACGAGCAGTACTTC
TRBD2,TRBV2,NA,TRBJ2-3,CASSEWASGGIDTQYF,TGTGCCAGCAGTGAATGGGCTAGCGGGGGAATAGATACGCAGTATTTT
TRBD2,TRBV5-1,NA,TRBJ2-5,CASSKRPPGGQETQYF,TGCGCCAGCAGCAAGCGCCCCCCGGGGGGGCAAGAGACCCAGTACTTC
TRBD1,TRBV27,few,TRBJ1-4,CASSGGQGATNEKLFF,TGTGCCAGCAGTGGGGGACAGGGTGCAACTAATGAAAAACTGTTTTTT
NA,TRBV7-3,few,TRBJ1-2,CASSLFTLDNPYGYTF,TGTGCCAGCAGCCTATTCACCCTGGACAACCCCTATGGCTACACCTTC
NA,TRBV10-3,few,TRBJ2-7,CAISDRDDYEQYF,TGTGCCATCAGTGATAGGGATGACTACGAGCAGTACTTC
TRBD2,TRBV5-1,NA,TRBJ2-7,CASSLVAGGYEQYF,TGCGCCAGCAGCTTGGTAGCGGGGGGGTACGAGCAGTACTTC
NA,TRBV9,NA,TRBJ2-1,CASSTTPYPYNEQFF,TGTGCCAGCAGCACCACTCCCTACCCTTACAATGAGCAGTTCTTC
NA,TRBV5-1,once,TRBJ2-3,CASSRGSGGTDTQYF,TGCGCCAGCAGCCGAGGTTCGGGGGGCACAGATACGCAGTATTTT
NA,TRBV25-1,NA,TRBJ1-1,CACTGIGTEAFF,TGTGCCTGCACAGGGATTGGGACTGAAGCTTTCTTT
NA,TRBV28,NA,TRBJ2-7,CASSWLGQGHEQYF,TGTGCCAGCAGTTGGCTGGGGCAGGGCCACGAGCAGTACTTC
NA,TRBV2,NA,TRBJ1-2,CASSEREFAQGYTF,TGTGCCAGCAGTGAAAGGGAATTCGCCCAAGGCTACACCTTC
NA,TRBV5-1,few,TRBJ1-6,CASSLEGLDSPLHF,TGCGCCAGCAGCTTGGAGGGGTTGGATTCACCCCTCCACTTT
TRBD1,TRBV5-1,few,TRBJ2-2,CASSLRTGAGELFF,TGCGCCAGCAGCTTAAGGACAGGGGCCGGGGAGCTGTTTTTT
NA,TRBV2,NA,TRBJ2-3,CASSEFRPPTDTQYF,TGTGCCAGCAGTGAATTCCGGCCTCCCACAGATACGCAGTATTTT
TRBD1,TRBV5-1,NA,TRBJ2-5,CASSLGPGGSLAETQYF,TGCGCCAGCAGCTTGGGTCCAGGGGGAAGCCTCGCGGAGACCCAGTACTTC
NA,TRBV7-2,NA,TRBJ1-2,CASSPDGQTYGYTF,TGTGCCAGCAGCCCCGACGGACAGACCTATGGCTACACCTTC
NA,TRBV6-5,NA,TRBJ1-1,CASSAGTASHEAFF,TGTGCCAGCAGCGCCGGGACCGCGTCCCATGAAGCTTTCTTT
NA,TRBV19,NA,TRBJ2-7,CATARRRPSYEQYF,TGTGCCACTGCCCGGAGGAGACCCTCCTACGAGCAGTACTTC
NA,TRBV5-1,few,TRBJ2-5,CASSLERYQETQYF,TGCGCCAGCAGCTTGGAGAGGTACCAAGAGACCCAGTACTTC
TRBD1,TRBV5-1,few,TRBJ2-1,CASSPTGAPYNEQFF,TGCGCCAGCAGCCCGACAGGGGCCCCCTACAATGAGCAGTTCTTC
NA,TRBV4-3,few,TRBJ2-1,CASSPKGTAPPYNEQFF,TGCGCCAGCAGCCCCAAGGGCACGGCGCCGCCCTACAATGAGCAGTTCTTC
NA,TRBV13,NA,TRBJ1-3,CASSLGRRDSGNTIYF,TGTGCCAGCAGCTTAGGCCGGAGAGACTCTGGAAACACCATATATTTT
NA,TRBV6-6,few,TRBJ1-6,CASSKTSLLYNSPLHF,TGTGCCAGCAGTAAGACTAGTCTTCTATATAATTCACCCCTCCACTTT
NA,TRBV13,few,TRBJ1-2,CASSIRQNYGYTF,TGTGCCAGCAGCATTCGACAGAACTATGGCTACACCTTC
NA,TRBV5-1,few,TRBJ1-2,CASSIDSTLPYGYTF,TGCGCCAGCAGCATAGATTCGACCCTGCCCTATGGCTACACCTTC
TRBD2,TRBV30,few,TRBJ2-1,CAWNYLAGVYNEQFF,TGTGCCTGGAACTACCTGGCGGGGGTCTACAATGAGCAGTTCTTC
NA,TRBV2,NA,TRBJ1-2,CASSATQSYGYTF,TGTGCCAGCAGTGCGACACAGAGCTATGGCTACACCTTC
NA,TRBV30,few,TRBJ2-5,CAWSNREKTQYF,TGTGCCTGGAGTAACAGGGAAAAGACCCAGTACTTC